Detailed here is one T cell receptor (beta chain). The antigen remains unidentified. Trimming at V came to 7 bases and at J to 5 bases, leaving 14 bases not matched to a gene. Germline V CDR1 and CDR2: SQVTM, ANQGSEA. The CDR3 runs to 14 residues. This specimen comes from a study of blood T cells in healthy people across ages. Study findings and constraints: Across samples, TCR beta diversity tracked strongly with naive T cell percentage.

Alongside a J-beta primer mix, a sample-barcoded 5' primer served in a second PCR lasting 7 to 11 cycles. All samples gave at least 3 million CDR3-containing paired-end reads. MiXCR, run by TCRdb on the 5' RACE reads, gives a single entry per CDR3 protein. Of about 620,000 distinct CDR3 sequences in the sample, over 20% are singletons; the top ten hold roughly 3.9%. Per individual sample, total RNA of at least 5 micrograms was extracted. The chain combines TRBV29-1 with TRBJ2-7; the match to TRBD2 covers 7 bases. This sequence was found in a man between 65 and 80 years old in good health. Sequenced: blood. Written as DNA, the CDR3 is TGCAGCGCCCGATCGGGCGGGAGTGTCAACGAGCAGTACTTC. Its translation: CSARSGGSVNEQYF.